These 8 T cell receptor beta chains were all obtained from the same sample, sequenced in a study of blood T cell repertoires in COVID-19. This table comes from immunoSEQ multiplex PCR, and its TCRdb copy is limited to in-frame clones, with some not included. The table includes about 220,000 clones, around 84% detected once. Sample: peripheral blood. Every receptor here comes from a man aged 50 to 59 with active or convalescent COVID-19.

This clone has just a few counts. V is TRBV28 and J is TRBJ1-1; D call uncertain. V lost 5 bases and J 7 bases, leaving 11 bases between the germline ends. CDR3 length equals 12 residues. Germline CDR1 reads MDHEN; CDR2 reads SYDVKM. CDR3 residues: CASSPSHLEAFF. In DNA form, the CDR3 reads TGTGCCAGCAGTCCCTCACACCTTGAAGCTTTCTTT. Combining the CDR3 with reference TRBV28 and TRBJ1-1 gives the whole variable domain DVKVTQSSRYLVKRTGEKVFLECVQDMDHENMFWYRQDPGLGLRLIYFSYDVKMKEKGDIPEGYSVSREKKERFSLILESASTNQTSMYLCASSPSHLEAFFGQGTRLTVV.

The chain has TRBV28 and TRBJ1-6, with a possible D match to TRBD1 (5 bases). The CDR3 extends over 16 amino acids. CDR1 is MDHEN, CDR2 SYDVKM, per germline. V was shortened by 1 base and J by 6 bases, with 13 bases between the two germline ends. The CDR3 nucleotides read TGTGCCAGCAGTTTATCAGGGATCCCTTCTAATTCACCCCTCCACTTT. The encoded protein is CASSLSGIPSNSPLHF.

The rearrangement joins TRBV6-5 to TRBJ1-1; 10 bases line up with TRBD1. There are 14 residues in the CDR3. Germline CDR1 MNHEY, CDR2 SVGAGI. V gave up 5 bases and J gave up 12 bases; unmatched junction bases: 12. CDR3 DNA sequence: TGTGCCAGCAGTCCGGGACAGGGGACGTGGGGAACTTTCTTT. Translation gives CASSPGQGTWGTFF.

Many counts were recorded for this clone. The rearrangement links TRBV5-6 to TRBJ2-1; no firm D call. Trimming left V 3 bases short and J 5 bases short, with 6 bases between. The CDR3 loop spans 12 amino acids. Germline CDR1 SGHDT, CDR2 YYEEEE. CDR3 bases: TGTGCCAGCAGCTGGAGCGACAATGAGCAGTTCTTC. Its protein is CASSWSDNEQFF. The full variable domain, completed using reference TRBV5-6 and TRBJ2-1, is DAGVTQSPTHLIKTRGQQVTLRCSPKSGHDTVSWYQQALGQGPQFIFQYYEEEERQRGNFPDRFSGHQFPNYSSELNVNALLLGDSALYLCASSWSDNEQFFGPGTRLTVL.

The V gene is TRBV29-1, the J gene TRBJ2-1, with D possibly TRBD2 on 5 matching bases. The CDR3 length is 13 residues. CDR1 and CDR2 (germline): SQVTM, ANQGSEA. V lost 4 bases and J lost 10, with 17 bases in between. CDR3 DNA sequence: TGCAGCGTTGCTAGCCGAGCGTACCGAGAGCAGTTCTTC. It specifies CSVASRAYREQFF.

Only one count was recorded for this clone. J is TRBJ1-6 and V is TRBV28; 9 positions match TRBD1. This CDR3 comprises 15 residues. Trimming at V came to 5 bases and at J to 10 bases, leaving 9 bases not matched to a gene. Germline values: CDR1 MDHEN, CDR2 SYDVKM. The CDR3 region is CASSLQGAVRSPLHF. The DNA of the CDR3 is TGTGCCAGCAGTCTACAGGGGGCAGTTAGGTCACCCCTCCACTTT.

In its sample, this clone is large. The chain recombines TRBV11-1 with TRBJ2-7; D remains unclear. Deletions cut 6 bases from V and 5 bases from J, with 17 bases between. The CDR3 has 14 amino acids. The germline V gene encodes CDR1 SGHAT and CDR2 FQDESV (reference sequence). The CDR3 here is CASRSTHSGNEQYF. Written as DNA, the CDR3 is TGTGCCAGCAGGAGTACTCACTCTGGTAACGAGCAGTACTTC.

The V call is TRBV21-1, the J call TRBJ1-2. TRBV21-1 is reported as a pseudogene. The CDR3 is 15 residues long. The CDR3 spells CASSRRGGMNYGYTF. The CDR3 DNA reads TGTGCCAGCAGCCGAAGAGGCGGGATGAACTATGGCTACACCTTC.